These T cell receptor beta chains were read from a single sample in a study of shared clonotypes between healthy human individuals. Assay used: immunoSEQ multiplex PCR; TCRdb lists only in-frame clones, some missing. The repertoire holds 1.4 million to 1.5 million clones, with roughly 95% as singletons. The specimen sequenced was naive CD4+ T cells sorted from blood. These receptors all come from a man aged 25-40 years in good health. Each CDR3 is given with its conserved first and last residue. A D gene is named only where the DNA matches it firmly. Only part of the rows carry a size: once, few, many, or a class if the clone is expanded.

D gene: TRBD1; V gene: TRBV7-9; clone size: .; J gene: TRBJ2-5; CDR3 DNA: TGTGCCAGCAGTCCCCGGACAGGACAAGAGACCCAGTACTTC; CDR3 protein: CASSPRTGQETQYF
D gene: TRBD1; V gene: TRBV9; clone size: once; J gene: TRBJ2-7; CDR3 DNA: TGTGCCAGCAGCCCACGGACAGGGGAAGTGTCGGAGCAGTACTTC; CDR3 protein: CASSPRTGEVSEQYF
D gene: .; V gene: TRBV10-3; clone size: .; J gene: TRBJ2-1; CDR3 DNA: TGTGCCATCAGGTTTACCGACTCAGTTGGATATGAGCAGTTCTTC; CDR3 protein: CAIRFTDSVGYEQFF
D gene: .; V gene: TRBV27; clone size: .; J gene: TRBJ2-7; CDR3 DNA: TGTGCCAGCTCCTTTGGGACGGCATACGAGCAGTACTTC; CDR3 protein: CASSFGTAYEQYF
D gene: .; V gene: TRBV4-3; clone size: .; J gene: TRBJ1-2; CDR3 DNA: TGCGCCAGCAGCCAAGCAGCCAACTATGGCTACACCTTC; CDR3 protein: CASSQAANYGYTF
D gene: TRBD2; V gene: TRBV27; clone size: .; J gene: TRBJ2-1; CDR3 DNA: TGTGCCAGCAGTTTATCTAGCGGGGCGCTTGGAGTCAATGAGCAGTTCTTC; CDR3 protein: CASSLSSGALGVNEQFF
D gene: TRBD1; V gene: TRBV6-6; clone size: .; J gene: TRBJ2-1; CDR3 DNA: TGTGCCAGCAGTTACCCACAGGGACAGGGAGTGAATGAGCAGTTCTTC; CDR3 protein: CASSYPQGQGVNEQFF
D gene: TRBD2; V gene: TRBV19; clone size: .; J gene: TRBJ2-3; CDR3 DNA: TGTGCCAGTAGTATAGTTCTTCCTAGCGGGTCTAGCACAGATACGCAGTATTTT; CDR3 protein: CASSIVLPSGSSTDTQYF
D gene: TRBD1; V gene: TRBV28; clone size: .; J gene: TRBJ2-3; CDR3 DNA: TGTGCCAGCCCCCCCGCGGGACAGGGCTTCACAGATACGCAGTATTTT; CDR3 protein: CASPPAGQGFTDTQYF
D gene: TRBD1; V gene: TRBV11-2; clone size: once; J gene: TRBJ2-5; CDR3 DNA: TGTGCCAGCAGCCGACTGACAGGGCTGCAGACCCAGTACTTC; CDR3 protein: CASSRLTGLQTQYF
D gene: .; V gene: TRBV5-4; clone size: .; J gene: TRBJ2-3; CDR3 DNA: TGTGCCAGCAGCCCAAGCACAGATACGCAGTATTTT; CDR3 protein: CASSPSTDTQYF
D gene: .; V gene: TRBV10-3; clone size: .; J gene: TRBJ2-3; CDR3 DNA: TGTGCCATCAGTAAGAAGACTAGCACAGATACGCAGTATTTT; CDR3 protein: CAISKKTSTDTQYF
D gene: .; V gene: TRBV25-1; clone size: .; J gene: TRBJ1-4; CDR3 DNA: TGTGCCAGCAGTGAATATCCCAGGGGAAGTGAAAAACTGTTTTTT; CDR3 protein: CASSEYPRGSEKLFF
D gene: .; V gene: TRBV20-1; clone size: .; J gene: TRBJ2-3; CDR3 DNA: TGCAGTTCACGCAGGGTGGATACGCAGTATTTT; CDR3 protein: CSSRRVDTQYF
D gene: .; V gene: TRBV5-6; clone size: .; J gene: TRBJ2-7; CDR3 DNA: TGTGCCAGCAGCGACATGCGGTCCCCGCTTCGCTACGAGCAGTACTTC; CDR3 protein: CASSDMRSPLRYEQYF
D gene: .; V gene: TRBV6-5; clone size: .; J gene: TRBJ2-7; CDR3 DNA: TGTGCCAGCAGTAAGGGACGGGTCCCCTACGAGCAGTACTTC; CDR3 protein: CASSKGRVPYEQYF
D gene: .; V gene: TRBV18; clone size: .; J gene: TRBJ2-1; CDR3 DNA: TGTGCCAGCTCCGAGGACATAGTGTACAATGAGCAGTTCTTC; CDR3 protein: CASSEDIVYNEQFF
D gene: .; V gene: TRBV9; clone size: once; J gene: TRBJ1-1; CDR3 DNA: TGTGCCAGCAGCGTAGATAGCTCTTCGAACACTGAAGCTTTCTTT; CDR3 protein: CASSVDSSSNTEAFF
D gene: .; V gene: TRBV5-4; clone size: .; J gene: TRBJ1-1; CDR3 DNA: TGTGCCAGCGGAGGGGGGAACACTGAAGCTTTCTTT; CDR3 protein: CASGGGNTEAFF
D gene: .; V gene: TRBV5-1; clone size: .; J gene: TRBJ2-5; CDR3 DNA: TGCGCCAGCAGCTTGGCCGGGGGGCGTGGAGAGACCCAGTACTTC; CDR3 protein: CASSLAGGRGETQYF
D gene: TRBD2; V gene: TRBV9; clone size: once; J gene: TRBJ2-3; CDR3 DNA: TGTGCCAGCAGCGTAGGAGGCGGGAGGGCCGAGTATACGCAGTATTTT; CDR3 protein: CASSVGGGRAEYTQYF
D gene: TRBD1; V gene: TRBV18; clone size: .; J gene: TRBJ2-5; CDR3 DNA: TGTGCCAGCTCTCTCCTAACAGGGGGCTCCAACCAAGAGACCCAGTACTTC; CDR3 protein: CASSLLTGGSNQETQYF
D gene: TRBD2; V gene: TRBV9; clone size: .; J gene: TRBJ2-2; CDR3 DNA: TGTGCCAGCAGCGTAGGGCTAGCGGGAATAATCACCGGGGAGCTGTTTTTT; CDR3 protein: CASSVGLAGIITGELFF
D gene: TRBD2; V gene: TRBV6-1; clone size: once; J gene: TRBJ2-7; CDR3 DNA: TGTGCCAGCAGTGAAATTTTCAGCGGGACTTCCTACGAGCAGTACTTC; CDR3 protein: CASSEIFSGTSYEQYF
D gene: .; V gene: TRBV7-2; clone size: .; J gene: TRBJ2-1; CDR3 DNA: TGTGCCAGCAAGGCGGGACAAGACAATGAGCAGTTCTTC; CDR3 protein: CASKAGQDNEQFF
D gene: .; V gene: TRBV25-1; clone size: .; J gene: TRBJ2-7; CDR3 DNA: TGTGCCACCCGGACGGCCTCCTACGAGCAGTACTTC; CDR3 protein: CATRTASYEQYF
D gene: .; V gene: TRBV5-4; clone size: .; J gene: TRBJ2-7; CDR3 DNA: TGTGCCAGCAGCCCCCCACAGGGTGGCGAGCAGTACTTC; CDR3 protein: CASSPPQGGEQYF
D gene: .; V gene: TRBV28; clone size: .; J gene: TRBJ2-7; CDR3 DNA: TGTGCCAGCAGTTTACGGTCTCCGGGAGTGGGAGAGCAGTACTTC; CDR3 protein: CASSLRSPGVGEQYF